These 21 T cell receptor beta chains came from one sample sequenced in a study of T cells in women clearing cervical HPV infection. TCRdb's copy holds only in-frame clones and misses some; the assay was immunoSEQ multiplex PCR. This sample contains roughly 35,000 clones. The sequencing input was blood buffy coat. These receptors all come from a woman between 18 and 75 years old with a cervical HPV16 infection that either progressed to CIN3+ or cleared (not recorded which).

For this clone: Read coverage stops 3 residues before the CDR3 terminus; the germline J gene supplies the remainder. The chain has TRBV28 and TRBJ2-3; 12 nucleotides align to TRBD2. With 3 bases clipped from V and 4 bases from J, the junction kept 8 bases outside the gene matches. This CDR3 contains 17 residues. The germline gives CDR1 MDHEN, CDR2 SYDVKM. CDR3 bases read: TGTGCCAGCAGTTTGCTCCCTAGCGGGAGGGCCGCAGATACG. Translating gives CASSLLPSGRAADT. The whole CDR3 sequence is CASSLLPSGRAADTQYF.

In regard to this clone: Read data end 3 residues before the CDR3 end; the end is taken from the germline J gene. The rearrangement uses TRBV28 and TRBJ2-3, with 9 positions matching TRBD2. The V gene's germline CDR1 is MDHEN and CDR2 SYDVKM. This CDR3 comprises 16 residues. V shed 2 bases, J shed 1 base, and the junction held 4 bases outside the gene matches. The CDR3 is CASSLGPSGGTDTQYF. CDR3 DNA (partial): TGTGCCAGCAGTTTAGGCCCTAGCGGGGGCACAGATACG.

CDR3 DNA (partial): TGCGCCAGCAGCCGACTGACAGGGGGAGTTGGC. Encoded protein: CASSRLTGGVG. The whole CDR3 region reads CASSRLTGGVGYTF. This chain links TRBV5-1 with TRBJ1-2, with 9 bases lining up with TRBD1. The read comes to an end 3 residues before the CDR3 does, leaving the germline J gene to fill in the end. The junction had 8 bases not matched to a gene; V was cut back by 4 bases and J by 7 bases. This CDR3 is 14 amino acids long. Germline loops: CDR1 SGHRS, CDR2 YFSETQ.

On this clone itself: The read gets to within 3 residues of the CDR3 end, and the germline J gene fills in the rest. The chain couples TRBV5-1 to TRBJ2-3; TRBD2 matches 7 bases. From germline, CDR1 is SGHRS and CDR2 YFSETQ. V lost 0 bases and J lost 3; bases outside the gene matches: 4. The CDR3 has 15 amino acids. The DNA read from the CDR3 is TGCGCCAGCAGCTTGGTAGCTAGCGGTACAGATACG. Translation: CASSLVASGTDT. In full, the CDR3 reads CASSLVASGTDTQYF.

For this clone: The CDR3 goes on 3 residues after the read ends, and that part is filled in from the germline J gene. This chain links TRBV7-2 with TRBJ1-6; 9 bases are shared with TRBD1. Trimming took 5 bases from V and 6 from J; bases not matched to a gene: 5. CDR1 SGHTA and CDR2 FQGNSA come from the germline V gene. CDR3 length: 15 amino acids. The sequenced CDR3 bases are TGTGCCAGCAGCCCCGGGACAGGGCTTAATTCACCC. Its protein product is CASSPGTGLNSP. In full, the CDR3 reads CASSPGTGLNSPLHF.

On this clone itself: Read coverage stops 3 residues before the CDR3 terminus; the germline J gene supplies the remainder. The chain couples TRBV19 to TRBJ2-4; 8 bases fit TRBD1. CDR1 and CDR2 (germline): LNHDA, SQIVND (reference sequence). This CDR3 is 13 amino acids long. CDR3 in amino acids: CASSNRQGLSQYF. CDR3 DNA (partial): TGTGCCAGTAGTAACCGACAGGGGTTGAGT.

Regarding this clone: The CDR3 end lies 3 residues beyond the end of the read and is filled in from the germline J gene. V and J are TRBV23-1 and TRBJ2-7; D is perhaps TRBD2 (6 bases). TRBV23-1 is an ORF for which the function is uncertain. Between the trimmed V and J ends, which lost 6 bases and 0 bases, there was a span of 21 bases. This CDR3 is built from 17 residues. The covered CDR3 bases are TGCGCCAGCAGCCACGAGGTAGCGGAAGTGTCCTCCTACGAG. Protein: CASSHEVAEVSSYE. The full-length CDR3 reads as CASSHEVAEVSSYEQYF.

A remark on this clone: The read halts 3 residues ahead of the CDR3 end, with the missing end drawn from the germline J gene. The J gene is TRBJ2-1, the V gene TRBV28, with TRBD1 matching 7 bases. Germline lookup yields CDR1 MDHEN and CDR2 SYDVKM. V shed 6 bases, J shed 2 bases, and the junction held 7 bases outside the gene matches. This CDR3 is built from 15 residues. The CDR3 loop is CASSVPGQPYNEQFF. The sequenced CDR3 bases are TGTGCCAGCAGCGTACCGGGACAGCCCTACAATGAG.

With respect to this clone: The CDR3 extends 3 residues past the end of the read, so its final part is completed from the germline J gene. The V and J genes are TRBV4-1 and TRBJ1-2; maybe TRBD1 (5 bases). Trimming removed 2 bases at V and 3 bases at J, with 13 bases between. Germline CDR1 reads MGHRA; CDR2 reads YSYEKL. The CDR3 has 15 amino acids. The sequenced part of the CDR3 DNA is TGCGCCAGCAGCCAACCTCTAACGGGGGACTATGGC. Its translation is CASSQPLTGDYG. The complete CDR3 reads CASSQPLTGDYGYTF.

The DNA read from the CDR3 is TGCGCCAGCAGCCCCCGTCCGGGACAGGGTCTCTACGAG. It is translated as CASSPRPGQGLYE. The CDR3 in full is CASSPRPGQGLYEQYF. The gene calls are TRBV5-1 and TRBJ2-7; 9 bases are shared with TRBD1. The CDR3 end falls 3 residues outside the read, so it is completed with the germline J gene. V trimming: 4 bases; J trimming: 3 bases; junction bases outside the gene matches: 11. CDR1 and CDR2 from the germline V gene are SGHRS and YFSETQ. CDR3 size: 16 residues.

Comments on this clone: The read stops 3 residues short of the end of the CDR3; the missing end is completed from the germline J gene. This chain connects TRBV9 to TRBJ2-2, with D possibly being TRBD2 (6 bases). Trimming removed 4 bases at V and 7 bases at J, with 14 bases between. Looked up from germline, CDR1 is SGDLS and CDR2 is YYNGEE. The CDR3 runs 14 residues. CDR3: CASSPRLELGELFF. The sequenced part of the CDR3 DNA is TGTGCCAGCAGCCCCAGACTAGAGCTCGGGGAG.

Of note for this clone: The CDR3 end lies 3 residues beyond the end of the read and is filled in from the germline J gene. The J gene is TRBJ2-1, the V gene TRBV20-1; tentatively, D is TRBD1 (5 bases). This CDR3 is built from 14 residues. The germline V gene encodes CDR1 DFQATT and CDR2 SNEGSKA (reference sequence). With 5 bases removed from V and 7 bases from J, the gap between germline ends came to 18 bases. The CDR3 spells CSALPRTLRNEQFF. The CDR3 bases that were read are TGCAGTGCTCTCCCAAGGACACTTCGGAATGAG.

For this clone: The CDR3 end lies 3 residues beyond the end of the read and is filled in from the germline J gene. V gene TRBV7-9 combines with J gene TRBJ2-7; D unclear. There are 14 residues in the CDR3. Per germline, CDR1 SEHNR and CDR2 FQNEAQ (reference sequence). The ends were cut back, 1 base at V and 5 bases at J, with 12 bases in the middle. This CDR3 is CASSLELQNHEQYF. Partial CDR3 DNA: TGTGCCAGCAGCTTAGAGTTACAAAACCACGAG.

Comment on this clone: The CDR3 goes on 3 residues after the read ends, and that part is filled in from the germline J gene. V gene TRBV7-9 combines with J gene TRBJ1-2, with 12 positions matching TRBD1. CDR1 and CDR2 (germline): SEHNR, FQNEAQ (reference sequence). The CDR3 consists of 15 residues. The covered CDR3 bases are TGTGCCAGCAGCGGCGGGACAGGGGGCTTATACGAC. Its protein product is CASSGGTGGLYD. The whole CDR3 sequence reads CASSGGTGGLYDYTF.

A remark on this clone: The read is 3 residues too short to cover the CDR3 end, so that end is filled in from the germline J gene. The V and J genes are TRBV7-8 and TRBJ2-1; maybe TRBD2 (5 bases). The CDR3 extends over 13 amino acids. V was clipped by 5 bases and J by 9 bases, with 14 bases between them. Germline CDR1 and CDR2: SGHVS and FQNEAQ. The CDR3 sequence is CASSPLISGEQFF. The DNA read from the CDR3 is TGTGCCAGCAGCCCCCTGATCAGCGGTGAG.

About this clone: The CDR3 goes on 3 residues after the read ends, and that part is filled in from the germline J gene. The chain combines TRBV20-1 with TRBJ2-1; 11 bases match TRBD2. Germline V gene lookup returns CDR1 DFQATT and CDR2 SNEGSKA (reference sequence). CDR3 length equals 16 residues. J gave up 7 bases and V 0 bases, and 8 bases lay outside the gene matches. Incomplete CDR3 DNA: TGCAGTGCTAGAGAACTAGCGGGAGAAACGTTGAATGAG. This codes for CSARELAGETLNE. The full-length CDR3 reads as CSARELAGETLNEQFF.

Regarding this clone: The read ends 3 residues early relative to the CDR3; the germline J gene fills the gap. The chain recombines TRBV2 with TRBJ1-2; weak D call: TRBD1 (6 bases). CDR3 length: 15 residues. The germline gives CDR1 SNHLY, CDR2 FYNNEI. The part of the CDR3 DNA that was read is TGTGCCAGCATTGGTAGTGGGGGCCGAGGTCAAGGC. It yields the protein CASIGSGGRGQG. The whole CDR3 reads CASIGSGGRGQGYTF.

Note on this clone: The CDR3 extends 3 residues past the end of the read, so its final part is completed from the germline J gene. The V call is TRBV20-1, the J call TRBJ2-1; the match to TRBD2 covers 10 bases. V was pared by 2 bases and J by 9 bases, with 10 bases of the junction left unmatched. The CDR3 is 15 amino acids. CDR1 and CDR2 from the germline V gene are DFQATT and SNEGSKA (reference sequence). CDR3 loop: CSARSGRAEYGEQFF. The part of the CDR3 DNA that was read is TGCAGTGCTAGAAGCGGGAGGGCCGAGTACGGTGAG.

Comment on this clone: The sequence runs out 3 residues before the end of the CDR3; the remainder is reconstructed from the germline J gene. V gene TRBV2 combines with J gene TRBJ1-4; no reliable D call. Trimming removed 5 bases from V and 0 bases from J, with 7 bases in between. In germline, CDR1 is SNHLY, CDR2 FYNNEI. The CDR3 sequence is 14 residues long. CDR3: CASSPRSTNEKLFF. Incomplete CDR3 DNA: TGTGCCAGCAGTCCGAGGTCAACTAATGAAAAA.

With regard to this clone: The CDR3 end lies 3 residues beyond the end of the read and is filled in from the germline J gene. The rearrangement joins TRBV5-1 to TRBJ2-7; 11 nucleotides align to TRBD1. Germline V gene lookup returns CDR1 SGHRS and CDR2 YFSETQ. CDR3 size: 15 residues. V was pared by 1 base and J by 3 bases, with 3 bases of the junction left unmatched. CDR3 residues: CASSLRGTGGYEQYF. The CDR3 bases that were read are TGCGCCAGCAGCTTGCGGGGGACAGGGGGCTACGAG.

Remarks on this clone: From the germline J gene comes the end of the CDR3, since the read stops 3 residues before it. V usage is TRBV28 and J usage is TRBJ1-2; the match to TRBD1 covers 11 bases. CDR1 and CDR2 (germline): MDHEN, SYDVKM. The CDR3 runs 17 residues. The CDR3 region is CASSLFTGTGGEIGYTF. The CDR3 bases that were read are TGTGCCAGCAGTTTATTTACGGGGACAGGGGGGGAGATAGGC.